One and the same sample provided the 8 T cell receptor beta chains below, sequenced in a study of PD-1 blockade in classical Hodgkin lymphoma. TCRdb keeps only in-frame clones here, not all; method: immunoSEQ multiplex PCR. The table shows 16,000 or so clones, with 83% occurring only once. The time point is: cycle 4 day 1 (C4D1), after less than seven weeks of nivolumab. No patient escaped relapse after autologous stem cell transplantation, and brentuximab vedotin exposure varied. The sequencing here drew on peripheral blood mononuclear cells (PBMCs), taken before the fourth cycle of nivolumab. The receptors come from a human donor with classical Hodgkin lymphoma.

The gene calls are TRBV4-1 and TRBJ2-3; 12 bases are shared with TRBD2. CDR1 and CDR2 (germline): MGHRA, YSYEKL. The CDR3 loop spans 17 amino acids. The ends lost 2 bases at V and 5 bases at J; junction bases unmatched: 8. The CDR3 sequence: CASSQHSGLAGGDTQYF. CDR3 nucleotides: TGCGCCAGCAGCCAACATTCGGGACTAGCGGGTGGAGATACGCAGTATTTT.

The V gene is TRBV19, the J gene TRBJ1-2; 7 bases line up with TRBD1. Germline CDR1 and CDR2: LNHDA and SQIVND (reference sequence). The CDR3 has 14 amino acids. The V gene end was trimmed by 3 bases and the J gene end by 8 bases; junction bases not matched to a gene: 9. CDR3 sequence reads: CASSIQSGGKGYTF. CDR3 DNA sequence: TGTGCCAGTAGTATTCAATCAGGGGGGAAAGGCTACACCTTC.

The CDR3 region is CASSPMGGSGNTEAFF. CDR3 nucleotide sequence: TGCGCCAGCAGCCCTATGGGGGGGTCGGGGAACACTGAAGCTTTCTTT. The V and J genes are TRBV5-1 and TRBJ1-1; TRBD1 might be the D (5 bases). The germline V gene encodes CDR1 SGHRS and CDR2 YFSETQ. This CDR3 is built from 16 residues. With 4 bases removed from V and 1 base from J, the gap between germline ends came to 17 bases.

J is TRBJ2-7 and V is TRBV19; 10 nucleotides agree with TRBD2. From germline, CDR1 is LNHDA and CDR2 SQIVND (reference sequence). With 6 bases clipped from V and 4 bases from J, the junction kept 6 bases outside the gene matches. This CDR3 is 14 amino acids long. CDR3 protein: CASSPTSGEYEQYF. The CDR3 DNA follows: TGTGCCAGTAGCCCAACTAGCGGGGAATACGAGCAGTACTTC.

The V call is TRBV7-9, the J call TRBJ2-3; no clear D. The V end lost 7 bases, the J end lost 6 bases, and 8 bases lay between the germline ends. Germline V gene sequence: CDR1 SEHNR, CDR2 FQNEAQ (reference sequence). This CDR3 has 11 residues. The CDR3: CASTLRDTQYF. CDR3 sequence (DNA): TGTGCCAGCACCCTCCGGGATACGCAGTATTTT. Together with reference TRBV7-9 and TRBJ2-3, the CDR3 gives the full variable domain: DTGVSQNPRHKITKRGQNVTFRCDPISEHNRLYWYRQTLGQGPEFLTYFQNEAQLEKSRLLSDRFSAERPKGSFSTLEIQRTEQGDSAMYLCASTLRDTQYFGPGTRLTVL.

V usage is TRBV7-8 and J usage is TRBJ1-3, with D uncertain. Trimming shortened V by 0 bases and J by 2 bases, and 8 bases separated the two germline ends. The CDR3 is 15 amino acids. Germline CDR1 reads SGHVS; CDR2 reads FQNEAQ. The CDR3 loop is CASSLALPPGNTIYF. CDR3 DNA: TGTGCCAGCAGCTTAGCGCTGCCTCCTGGAAACACCATATATTTT.

CDR3 amino acids: CASSDDRGPLNTEAFF. In DNA form, the CDR3 reads TGCGCCAGCAGCGACGACAGGGGCCCCTTGAACACTGAAGCTTTCTTT. V gene TRBV5-1 combines with J gene TRBJ1-1; 8 bases are shared with TRBD1. J gave up 0 bases and V 4 bases, and 8 bases lay outside the gene matches. This CDR3 spans 16 amino acids. In germline, CDR1 is SGHRS, CDR2 YFSETQ. Looking up the rest from reference TRBV5-1 and TRBJ1-1 gives the full variable domain: KAGVTQTPRYLIKTRGQQVTLSCSPISGHRSVSWYQQTPGQGLQFLFEYFSETQRNKGNFPGRFSGRQFSNSRSEMNVSTLELGDSALYLCASSDDRGPLNTEAFFGQGTRLTVV.

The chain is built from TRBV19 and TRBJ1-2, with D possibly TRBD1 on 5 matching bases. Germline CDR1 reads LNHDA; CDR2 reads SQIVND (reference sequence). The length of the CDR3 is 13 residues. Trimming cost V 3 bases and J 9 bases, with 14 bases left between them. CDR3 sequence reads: CASSMNEGLSYTF. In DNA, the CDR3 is TGTGCCAGTAGTATGAATGAGGGACTCAGCTACACCTTC.